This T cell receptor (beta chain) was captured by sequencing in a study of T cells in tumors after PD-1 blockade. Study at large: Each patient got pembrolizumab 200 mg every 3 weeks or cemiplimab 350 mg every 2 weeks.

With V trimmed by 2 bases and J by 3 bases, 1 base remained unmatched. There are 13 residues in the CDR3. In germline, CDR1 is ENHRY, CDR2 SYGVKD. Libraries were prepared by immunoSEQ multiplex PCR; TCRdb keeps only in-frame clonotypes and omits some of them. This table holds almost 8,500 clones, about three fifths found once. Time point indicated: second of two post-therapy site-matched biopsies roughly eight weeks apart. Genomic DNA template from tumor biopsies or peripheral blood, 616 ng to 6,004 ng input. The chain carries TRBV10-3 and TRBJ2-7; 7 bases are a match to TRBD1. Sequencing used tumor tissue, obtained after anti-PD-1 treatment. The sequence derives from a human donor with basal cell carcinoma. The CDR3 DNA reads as TGTGCCATCAGTGAGGCAGGGGGCTACGAGCAGTACTTC. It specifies CAISEAGGYEQYF.